Given below is one T cell receptor (beta chain) in context. Its antigen is still unknown. Per-nucleotide qualities are absent, and no much larger clonotype sits a single base away. The sample comes from a study of T cell changes during pregnancy in multiple sclerosis (dated by TCRdb to between 2017 and 2020). Study-level background: The study looked at changes in the T cell repertoire across pregnancy in women with multiple sclerosis.

The library was prepared using the immunoSEQ multiplex PCR assay. Drawn from immuneACCESS, this table holds only the in-frame rearrangements with V and J called that TCRdb kept. Clones are partly lost; checked studies trace under half to an unresolved V gene and leave the rest unexplained. The sample table records roughly 37,000 clones; roughly 91% of these occur just once. The top ten hold roughly 0.5% of the sample. This material consisted of CD4+ T cells from peripheral blood mononuclear cells, taken in the second trimester of pregnancy. The receptor was derived from a female donor in good health, enrolled as a control in a pregnancy study.

The nucleotides read TGTGCCAGCTTACCCCGGGGTGAGACCTACGAGCAGTACTTC. This translates into CASLPRGETYEQYF. The V and J segments used are TRBV2 and TRBJ2-5; the D gene is perhaps TRBD2, from 5 matching bases. The J call is in doubt because the DNA end fits TRBJ2-7 better. CDR1 and CDR2 are drawn from the germline V gene: SNHLY, FYNNEI. From the cysteine through the phenylalanine, the CDR3 covers 14 amino acids. Solely the CDR3 DNA is kept, with 42 bases framed from the first base.